What follows describes a single T cell receptor (beta chain). J gave up 3 bases and V 7 bases, and 13 bases lay outside the gene matches. Germline V lookup: CDR1 MNHEY, CDR2 SVGEGT. This CDR3 spans 17 amino acids. In TCRdb, the 5' RACE reads were re-called with MiXCR into one record per CDR3 protein. The sample lists about 260,000 distinct CDR3 sequences, 13% occurring once. The data derive from a study of T cells after yellow fever vaccination. The material sequenced was CD4+ T cells sorted from PBMCs, taken 45 days after the yellow fever booster vaccination. The V gene is TRBV6-2 or TRBV6-3, the J gene TRBJ2-5, with 11 bases identical to TRBD2. This TCR came from a man aged 25 to 40 who received the YFV17D yellow fever vaccine. Here the CDR3 DNA reads TGTGCCAGCACACATCAGAGTCCGGGACTAGCGGAAGAGACCCAGTACTTC. Its protein product is CASTHQSPGLAEETQYF.